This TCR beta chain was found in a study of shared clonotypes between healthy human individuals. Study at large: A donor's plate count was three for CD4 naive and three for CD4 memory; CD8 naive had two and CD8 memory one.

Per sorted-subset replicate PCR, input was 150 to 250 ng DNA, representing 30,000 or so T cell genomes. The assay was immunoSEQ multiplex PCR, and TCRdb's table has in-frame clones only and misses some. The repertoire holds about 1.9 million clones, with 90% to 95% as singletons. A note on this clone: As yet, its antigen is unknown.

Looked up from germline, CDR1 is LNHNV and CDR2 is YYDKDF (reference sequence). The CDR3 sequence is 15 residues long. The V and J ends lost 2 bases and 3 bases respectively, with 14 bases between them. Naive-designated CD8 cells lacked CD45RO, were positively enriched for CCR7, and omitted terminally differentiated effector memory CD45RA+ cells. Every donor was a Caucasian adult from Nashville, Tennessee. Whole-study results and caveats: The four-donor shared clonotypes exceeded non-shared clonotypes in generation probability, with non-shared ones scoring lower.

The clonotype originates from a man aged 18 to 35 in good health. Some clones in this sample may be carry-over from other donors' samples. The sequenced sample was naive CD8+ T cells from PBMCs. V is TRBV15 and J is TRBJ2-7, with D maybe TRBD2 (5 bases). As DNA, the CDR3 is TGTGCCACCAGCAGACCGGCCTCTACTAGCTACGAGCAGTACTTC. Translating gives CATSRPASTSYEQYF.